This T cell receptor beta chain was profiled in a study of lymphopenia after photon versus proton radiotherapy. Libraries were prepared by immunoSEQ multiplex PCR; TCRdb keeps only in-frame clonotypes and omits some of them. The sample has tens of thousands of clones; roughly 90% are singletons. CDR3 size: 14 residues. The germline CDR1 and CDR2 sequences are SGHAT and FQNNGV. V gave up 1 base and J gave up 5 bases, with 11 bases separating them. The material was peripheral blood, obtained from a patient treated with photon-based radiotherapy. The chain has TRBV11-2 and TRBJ2-5; D not certain. The sequence was obtained from a woman in her seventies with pancreatic cancer. CDR3 coding DNA: TGTGCCAGCAGCTTAGCCAGGATTGGCGAGACCCAGTACTTC. This codes for CASSLARIGETQYF. The entire variable domain, with the rest obtained from reference TRBV11-2 and TRBJ2-5, is as follows: EAGVAQSPRYKIIEKRQSVAFWCNPISGHATLYWYQQILGQGPKLLIQFQNNGVVDDSQLPKDRFSAERLKGVDSTLKIQPAKLEDSAVYLCASSLARIGETQYFGPGTRLLVL.